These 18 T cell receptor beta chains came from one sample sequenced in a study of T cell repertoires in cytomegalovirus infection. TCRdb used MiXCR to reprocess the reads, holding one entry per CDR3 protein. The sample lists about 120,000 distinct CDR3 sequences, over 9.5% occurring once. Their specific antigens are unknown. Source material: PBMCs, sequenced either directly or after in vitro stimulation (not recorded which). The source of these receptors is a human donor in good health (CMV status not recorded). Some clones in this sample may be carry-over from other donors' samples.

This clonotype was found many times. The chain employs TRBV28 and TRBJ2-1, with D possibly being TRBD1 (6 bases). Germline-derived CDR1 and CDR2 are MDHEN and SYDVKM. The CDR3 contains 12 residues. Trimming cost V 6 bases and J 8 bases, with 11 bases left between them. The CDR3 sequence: CASRHRVDEQFF. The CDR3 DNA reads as TGTGCCAGCAGACACAGGGTTGATGAGCAGTTCTTC.

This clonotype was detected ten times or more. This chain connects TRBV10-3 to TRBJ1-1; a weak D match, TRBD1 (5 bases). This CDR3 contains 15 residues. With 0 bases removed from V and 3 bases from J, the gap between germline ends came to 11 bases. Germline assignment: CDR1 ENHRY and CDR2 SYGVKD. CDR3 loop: CAISESPGVDTEAFF. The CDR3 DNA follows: TGTGCCATCAGTGAGTCCCCGGGGGTCGACACTGAAGCTTTCTTT.

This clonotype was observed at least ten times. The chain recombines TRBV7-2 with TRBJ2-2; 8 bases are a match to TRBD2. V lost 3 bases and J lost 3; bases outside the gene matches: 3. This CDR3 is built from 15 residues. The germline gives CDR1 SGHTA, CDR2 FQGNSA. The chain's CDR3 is CASSLGGGYTGELFF. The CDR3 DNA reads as TGTGCCAGCAGCTTGGGCGGGGGGTACACCGGGGAGCTGTTTTTT.

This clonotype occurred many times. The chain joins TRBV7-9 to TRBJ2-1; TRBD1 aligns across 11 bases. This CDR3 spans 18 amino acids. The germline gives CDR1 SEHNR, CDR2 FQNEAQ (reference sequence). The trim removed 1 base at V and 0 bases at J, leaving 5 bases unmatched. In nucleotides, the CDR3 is TGTGCCAGCAGCTTAGTCGGGACAGGGGGAAGCTCCTACAATGAGCAGTTCTTC. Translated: CASSLVGTGGSSYNEQFF. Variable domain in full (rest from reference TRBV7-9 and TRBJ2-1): DTGVSQNPRHKITKRGQNVTFRCDPISEHNRLYWYRQTLGQGPEFLTYFQNEAQLEKSRLLSDRFSAERPKGSFSTLEIQRTEQGDSAMYLCASSLVGTGGSSYNEQFFGPGTRLTVL.

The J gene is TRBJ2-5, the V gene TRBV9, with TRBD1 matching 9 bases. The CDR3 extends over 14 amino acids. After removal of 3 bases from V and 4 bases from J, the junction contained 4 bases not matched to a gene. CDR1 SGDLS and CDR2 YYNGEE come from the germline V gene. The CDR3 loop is CASSAHRGLETQYF. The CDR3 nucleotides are TGTGCCAGCAGCGCCCACAGGGGGCTAGAGACCCAGTACTTC.

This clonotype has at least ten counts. The CDR3 region has the DNA TGTGCCATCAGTGAAAGGACGGTGAGCTCCTATAATTCACCCCTCCACTTT. Protein product: CAISERTVSSYNSPLHF. The chain couples TRBV10-3 to TRBJ1-6, with D unclear. Germline CDR1 ENHRY, CDR2 SYGVKD. The CDR3 sequence is 17 residues long. The V gene lost 3 bases and the J gene lost 0 bases, with 12 bases spanning the gap.

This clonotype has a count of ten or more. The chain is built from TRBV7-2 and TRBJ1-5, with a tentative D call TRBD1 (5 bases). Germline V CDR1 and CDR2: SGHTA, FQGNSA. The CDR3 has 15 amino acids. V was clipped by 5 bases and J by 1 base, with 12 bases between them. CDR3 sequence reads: CASSPLRGSNQPQHF. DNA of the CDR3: TGTGCCAGCAGCCCTCTAAGGGGAAGCAATCAGCCCCAGCATTTT. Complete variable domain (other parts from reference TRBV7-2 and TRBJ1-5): GAGVSQSPSNKVTEKGKDVELRCDPISGHTALYWYRQSLGQGLEFLIYFQGNSAPDKSGLPSDRFSAERTGGSVSTLTIQRTQQEDSAVYLCASSPLRGSNQPQHFGDGTRLSIL.

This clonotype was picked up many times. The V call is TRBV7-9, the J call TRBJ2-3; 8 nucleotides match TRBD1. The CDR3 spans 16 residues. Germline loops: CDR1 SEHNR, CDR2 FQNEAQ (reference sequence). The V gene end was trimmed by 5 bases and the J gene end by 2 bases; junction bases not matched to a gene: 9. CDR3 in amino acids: CASSVGTGGPTDTQYF. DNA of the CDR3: TGTGCCAGCAGCGTTGGGACAGGAGGTCCCACAGATACGCAGTATTTT.

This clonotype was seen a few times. CDR3 region: CASSLVNSPLHF. CDR3 DNA sequence: TGTGCCAGCAGCTTGGTTAATTCACCCCTCCACTTT. This chain connects TRBV7-2 to TRBJ1-6; D unresolved. The germline V gene has CDR1 SGHTA and CDR2 FQGNSA. V was shortened by 3 bases and J by 6 bases, with 3 bases between the two germline ends. This CDR3 has 12 amino acids.

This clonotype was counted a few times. The CDR3 coding sequence is TGTGCCAGCAGTTTATTCAGCGGGCGTAACGTGGAGACCCAGTACTTC. Translating it yields CASSLFSGRNVETQYF. The V and J genes are TRBV28 and TRBJ2-5; D perhaps matches TRBD2 (6 bases). Germline lookup yields CDR1 MDHEN and CDR2 SYDVKM. The CDR3 is 16 amino acids. V gave up 1 base and J gave up 5 bases, with 17 bases separating them.

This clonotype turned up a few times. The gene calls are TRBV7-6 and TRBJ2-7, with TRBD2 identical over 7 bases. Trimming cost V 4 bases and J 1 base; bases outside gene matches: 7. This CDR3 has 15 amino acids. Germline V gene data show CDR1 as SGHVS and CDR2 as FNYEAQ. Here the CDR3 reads CASSSLAAISYEQYF. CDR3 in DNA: TGTGCCAGCAGCTCTCTAGCGGCCATATCCTACGAGCAGTACTTC. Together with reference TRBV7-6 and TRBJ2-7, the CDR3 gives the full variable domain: GAGVSQSPRYKVTKRGQDVALRCDPISGHVSLYWYRQALGQGPEFLTYFNYEAQQDKSGLPNDRFSAERPEGSISTLTIQRTEQRDSAMYRCASSSLAAISYEQYFGPGTRLTVT.

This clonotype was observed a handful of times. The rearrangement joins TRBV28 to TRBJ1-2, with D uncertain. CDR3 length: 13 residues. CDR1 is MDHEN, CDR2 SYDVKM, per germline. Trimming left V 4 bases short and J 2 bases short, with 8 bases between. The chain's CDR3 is CASSSDPNYGYTF. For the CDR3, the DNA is TGTGCCAGCAGTTCGGACCCCAACTATGGCTACACCTTC.

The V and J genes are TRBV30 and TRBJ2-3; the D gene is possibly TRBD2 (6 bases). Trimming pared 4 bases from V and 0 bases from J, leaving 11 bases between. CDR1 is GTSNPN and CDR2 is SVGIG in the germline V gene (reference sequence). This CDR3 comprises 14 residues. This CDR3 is CAWKGSGSTDTQYF. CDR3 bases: TGTGCCTGGAAGGGTAGCGGCAGCACAGATACGCAGTATTTT.

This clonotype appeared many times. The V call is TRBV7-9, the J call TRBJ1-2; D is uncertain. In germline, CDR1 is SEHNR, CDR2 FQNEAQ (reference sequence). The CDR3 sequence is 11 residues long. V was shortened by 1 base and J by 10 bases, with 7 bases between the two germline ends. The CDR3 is CASSLGEDYTF. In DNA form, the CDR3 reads TGTGCCAGCAGCTTAGGAGAGGACTACACCTTC.

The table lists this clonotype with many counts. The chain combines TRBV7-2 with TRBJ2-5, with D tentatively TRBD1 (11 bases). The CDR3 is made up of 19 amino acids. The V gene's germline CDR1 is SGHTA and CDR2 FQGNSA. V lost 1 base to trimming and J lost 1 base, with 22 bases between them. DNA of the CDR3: TGTGCCAGCAGCTTAGGGGACAGGGGGACTAGCGCCCTCCAAGAGACCCAGTACTTC. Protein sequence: CASSLGDRGTSALQETQYF.

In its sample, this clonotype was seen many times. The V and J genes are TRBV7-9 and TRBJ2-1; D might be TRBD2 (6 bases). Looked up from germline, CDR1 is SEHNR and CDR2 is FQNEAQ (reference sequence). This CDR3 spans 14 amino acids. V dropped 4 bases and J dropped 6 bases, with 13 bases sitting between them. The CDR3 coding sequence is TGTGCCAGCAGCTCCGGGGCGGGGCTCAATGAGCAGTTCTTC. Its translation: CASSSGAGLNEQFF.

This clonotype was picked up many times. In DNA form, the CDR3 reads TGTGCCAGTAGTCCGGGACAGGCGAACAATGAGCAGTTCTTC. This encodes CASSPGQANNEQFF. V is TRBV19 and J is TRBJ2-1, with 8 bases that match TRBD1. Germline V gene sequence: CDR1 LNHDA, CDR2 SQIVND (reference sequence). V gave up 5 bases and J gave up 5 bases; unmatched junction bases: 5. This CDR3 has 14 residues.

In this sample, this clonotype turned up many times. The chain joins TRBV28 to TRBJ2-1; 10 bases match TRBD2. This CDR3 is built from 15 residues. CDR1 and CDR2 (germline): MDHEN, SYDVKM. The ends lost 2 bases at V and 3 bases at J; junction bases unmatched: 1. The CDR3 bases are TGTGCCAGCAGTTTACTAGCGGGAGTCTACAATGAGCAGTTCTTC. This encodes CASSLLAGVYNEQFF.